This record looks at one T cell receptor (beta chain) sequence and its context. Its antigen remains unknown. CDR1 is LGHDT, CDR2 YNNKEL, per germline (reference sequence). V was trimmed by 3 bases and J by 8 bases, leaving 13 bases between them. This CDR3 region has 13 residues. Assay used: immunoSEQ multiplex PCR; TCRdb lists only in-frame clones, some missing. The table records about 140,000 clones, around four fifths of them present only once. This entry comes from a study of T cell responses to AZD1222 COVID-19 vaccine. Findings and caveats of the study: A rise in Spike-specific TCR breadth and depth followed two AZD1222 doses. The study sampled repertoires only after the peak T cell response. Clonal diversity was possibly underestimated, and the donors were mostly white British, with more females.

The material sequenced was peripheral blood, taken on day 0 of AZD1222 vaccination. The TCR originated in an adult in good health. The chain joins TRBV3-1 (or the pseudogene TRBV3-2) to TRBJ1-2, with no clear D. The CDR3 bases are TGTGCCAGCAGCCACCCGGGCGTGGGAGGCTACACCTTC. Protein: CASSHPGVGGYTF.